The source of this T cell receptor (beta chain) is a study of T-cell reconstitution after alpha-beta-depleted transplantation in children. This sample's TCRbeta library carried unique molecular identifier barcodes. Each CDR3 protein is one row after TCRdb ran MiXCR on the PCR reads. The sample records roughly 500,000 distinct CDR3 sequences, approximately 20% being singletons. Trimming left V 1 base short and J 2 bases short, with 17 bases between. The CDR3 totals 17 residues. In germline, CDR1 is SGHNT, CDR2 YYREEE (reference sequence). The V call is TRBV5-4, the J call TRBJ2-3; D is undetermined. Sequenced here: PBMCs from the stem cell graft donor, sampled from the stem cell graft. This TCR was recovered from a human donor who donated a stem cell graft to a child with acute lymphoblastic leukemia. This CDR3 reads CASSLMITFDVTDTQYF. For the CDR3, the DNA is TGTGCCAGCAGCTTGATGATCACTTTTGATGTCACAGATACGCAGTATTTT.